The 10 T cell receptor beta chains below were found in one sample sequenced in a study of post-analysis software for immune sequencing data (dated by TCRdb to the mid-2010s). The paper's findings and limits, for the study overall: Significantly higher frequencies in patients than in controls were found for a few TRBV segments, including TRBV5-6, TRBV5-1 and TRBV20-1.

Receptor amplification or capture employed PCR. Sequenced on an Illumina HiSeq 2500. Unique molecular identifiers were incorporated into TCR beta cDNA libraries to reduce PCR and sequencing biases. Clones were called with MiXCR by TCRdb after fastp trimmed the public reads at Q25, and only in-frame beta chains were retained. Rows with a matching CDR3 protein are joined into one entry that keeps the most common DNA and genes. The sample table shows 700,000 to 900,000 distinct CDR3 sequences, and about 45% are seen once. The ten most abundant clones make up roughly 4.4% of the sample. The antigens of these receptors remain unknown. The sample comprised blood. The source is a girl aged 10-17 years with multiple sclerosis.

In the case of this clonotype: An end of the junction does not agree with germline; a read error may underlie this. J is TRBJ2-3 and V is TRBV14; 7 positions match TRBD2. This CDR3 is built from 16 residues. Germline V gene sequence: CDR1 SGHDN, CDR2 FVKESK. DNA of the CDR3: TGTGCCAGTAGCCAAGCGTCTAGCGGTAGCACAGATACGCAGTATTTT. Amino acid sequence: CASSQASSGSTDTQYF. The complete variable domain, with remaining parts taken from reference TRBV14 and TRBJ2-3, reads EAGVTQFPSHSVIEKGQTVTLRCDPISGHDNLYWYRRVMGKEIKFLLHFVKESKQDESGMPNNRFLAERTGGTYSTLKVQPAELEDSGVYFCASSQASSGSTDTQYFGPGTRLTVL.

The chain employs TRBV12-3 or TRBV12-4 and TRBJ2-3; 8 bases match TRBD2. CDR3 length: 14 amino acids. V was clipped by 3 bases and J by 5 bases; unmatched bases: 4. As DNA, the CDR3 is TGTGCCAGCAGTTTTCGCGGGAGGATAGATACGCAGTATTTT. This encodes CASSFRGRIDTQYF.

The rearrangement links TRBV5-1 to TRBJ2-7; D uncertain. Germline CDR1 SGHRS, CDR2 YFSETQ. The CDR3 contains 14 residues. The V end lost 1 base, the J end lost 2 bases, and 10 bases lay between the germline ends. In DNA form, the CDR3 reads TGCGCCAGCAGCTTGCCGGAAGGGCCCTACGAGCAGTACTTC. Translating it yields CASSLPEGPYEQYF.

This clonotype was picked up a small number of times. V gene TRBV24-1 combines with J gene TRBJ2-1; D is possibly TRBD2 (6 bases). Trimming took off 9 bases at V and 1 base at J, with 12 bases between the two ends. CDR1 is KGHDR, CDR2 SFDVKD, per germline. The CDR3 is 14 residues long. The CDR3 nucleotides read TGTGCCACCGCTAGCGCTTGGTCCTACAATGAGCAGTTCTTC. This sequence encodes CATASAWSYNEQFF.

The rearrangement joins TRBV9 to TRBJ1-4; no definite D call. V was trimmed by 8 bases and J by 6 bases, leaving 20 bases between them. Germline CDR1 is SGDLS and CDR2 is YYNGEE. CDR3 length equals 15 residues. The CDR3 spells CASSPGGDWDEKLFF. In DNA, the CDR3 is TGTGCCAGTTCTCCCGGCGGGGATTGGGATGAAAAACTGTTTTTT.

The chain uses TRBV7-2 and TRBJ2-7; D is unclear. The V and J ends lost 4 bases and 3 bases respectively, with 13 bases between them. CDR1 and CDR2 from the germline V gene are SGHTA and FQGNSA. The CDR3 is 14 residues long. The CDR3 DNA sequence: TGTGCCAGCAGCTCCGGCGGCCCCAGCTACGAGCAGTACTTC. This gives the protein CASSSGGPSYEQYF.

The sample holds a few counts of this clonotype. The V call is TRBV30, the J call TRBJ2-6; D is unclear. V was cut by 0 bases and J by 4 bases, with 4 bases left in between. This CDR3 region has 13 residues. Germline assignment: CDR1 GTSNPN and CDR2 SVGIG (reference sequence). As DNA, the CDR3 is TGTGCCTGGAGTGTAGGCGGGGCCAACGTCCTGACTTTC. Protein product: CAWSVGGANVLTF.

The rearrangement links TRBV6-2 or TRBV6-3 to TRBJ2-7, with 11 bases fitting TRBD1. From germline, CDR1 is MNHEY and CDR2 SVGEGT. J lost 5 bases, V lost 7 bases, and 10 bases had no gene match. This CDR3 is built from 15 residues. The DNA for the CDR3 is TGTGCCAGCAAATACCGGGACAGGGGGTCCCACGAGCAGTACTTC. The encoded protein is CASKYRDRGSHEQYF.

CDR3 nucleotide sequence: TGTGCTAGTGGTTTTGAAGGACTAGCGCTGAATGAGCAGTACTTC. This sequence encodes CASGFEGLALNEQYF. The chain links TRBV12-5 to TRBJ2-1, with TRBD2 identical over 9 bases. The end of the DNA is better explained by TRBJ2-7, so the J call may be wrong. The length of the CDR3 is 15 residues. The germline V gene has CDR1 LGHNT and CDR2 FRNRAP.

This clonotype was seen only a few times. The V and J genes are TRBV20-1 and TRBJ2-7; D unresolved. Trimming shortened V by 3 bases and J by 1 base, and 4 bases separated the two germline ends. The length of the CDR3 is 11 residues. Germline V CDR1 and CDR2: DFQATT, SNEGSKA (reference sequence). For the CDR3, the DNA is TGCAGTGCTAGGCCTTCCTACGAGCAGTACTTC. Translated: CSARPSYEQYF.